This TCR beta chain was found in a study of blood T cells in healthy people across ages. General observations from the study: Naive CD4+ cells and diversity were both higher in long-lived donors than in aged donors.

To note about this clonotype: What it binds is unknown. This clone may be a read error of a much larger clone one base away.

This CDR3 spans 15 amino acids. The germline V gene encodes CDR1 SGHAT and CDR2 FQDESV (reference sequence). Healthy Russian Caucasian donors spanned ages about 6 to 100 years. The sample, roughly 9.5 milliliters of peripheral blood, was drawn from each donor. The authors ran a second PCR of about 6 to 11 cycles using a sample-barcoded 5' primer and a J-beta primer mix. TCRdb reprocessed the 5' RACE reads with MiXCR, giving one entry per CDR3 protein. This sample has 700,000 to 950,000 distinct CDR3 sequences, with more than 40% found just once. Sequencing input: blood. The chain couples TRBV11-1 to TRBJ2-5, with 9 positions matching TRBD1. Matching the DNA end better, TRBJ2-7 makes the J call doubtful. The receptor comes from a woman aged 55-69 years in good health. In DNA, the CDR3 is TGTGCCAGCAACCAGGGGACAGGGCGTCATCACGAGCAGTACTTC. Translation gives CASNQGTGRHHEQYF.